This T cell receptor beta chain is from a study of T cells in Graves' hyperthyroidism and ophthalmopathy. Researchers amplified the TCR beta CDR3 regions from RNA transcripts. First-round RT-PCR of the TCR CDR3 relied on the HTBI primer set. Via MiXCR, TCRdb re-called the multiplex PCR reads, giving one row per CDR3 protein. Seen here are around 420,000 distinct CDR3 sequences, roughly 13% observed once, and the top ten hold approximately 5.8%. Exclusion of patients followed from uncontrolled infection, other autoimmune disease, pregnancy or lactation. Clinical symptoms, serum thyroxine, TRAb, thyroid ultrasound and orbital computed tomography informed diagnoses. Fresh 10 ml peripheral blood yielded PBMCs. V lost 2 bases, J lost 2 bases, and 13 bases lay in between. The CDR3 has 15 residues. Germline-derived CDR1 and CDR2 are WSHSY and SAAADI. This clonotype was observed a few times.

The sequence derives from a young woman with Graves' hyperthyroidism. Sequencing was done on a sample of blood. The rearrangement joins TRBV10-2 to TRBJ2-7; D gene unclear. This CDR3 is CASSESSRLAYEQYF. The CDR3 region has the DNA TGCGCCAGCAGTGAGAGTTCTCGCCTAGCCTACGAGCAGTACTTC.